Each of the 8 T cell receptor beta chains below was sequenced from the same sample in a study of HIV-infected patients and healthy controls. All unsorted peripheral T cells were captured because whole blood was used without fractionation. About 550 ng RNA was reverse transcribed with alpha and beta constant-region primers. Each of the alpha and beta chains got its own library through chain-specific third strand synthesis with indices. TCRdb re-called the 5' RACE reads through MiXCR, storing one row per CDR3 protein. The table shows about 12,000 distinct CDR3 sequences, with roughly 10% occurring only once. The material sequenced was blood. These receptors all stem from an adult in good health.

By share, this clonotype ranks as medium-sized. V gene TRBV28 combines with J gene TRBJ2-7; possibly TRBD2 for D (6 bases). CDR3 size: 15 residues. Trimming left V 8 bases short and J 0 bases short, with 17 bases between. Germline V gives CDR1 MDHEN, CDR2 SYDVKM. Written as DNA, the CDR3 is TGTGCCAGCCATTTTAATCGGAGGGGCTCCTACGAGCAGTACTTC. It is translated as CASHFNRRGSYEQYF.

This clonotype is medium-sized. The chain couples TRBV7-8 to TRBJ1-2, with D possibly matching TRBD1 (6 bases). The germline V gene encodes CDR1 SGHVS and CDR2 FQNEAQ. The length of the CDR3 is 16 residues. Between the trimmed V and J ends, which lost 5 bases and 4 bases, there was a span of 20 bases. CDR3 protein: CASSVDRTAPPYGYTF. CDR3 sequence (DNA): TGTGCCAGCAGCGTTGATCGGACAGCCCCTCCCTATGGCTACACCTTC.

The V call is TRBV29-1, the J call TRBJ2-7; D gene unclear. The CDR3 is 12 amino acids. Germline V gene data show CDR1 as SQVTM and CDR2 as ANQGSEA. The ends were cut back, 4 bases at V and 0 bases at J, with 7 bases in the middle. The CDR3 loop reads CSVGRSSYEQYF. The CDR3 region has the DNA TGCAGCGTTGGCAGGAGCTCCTACGAGCAGTACTTC.

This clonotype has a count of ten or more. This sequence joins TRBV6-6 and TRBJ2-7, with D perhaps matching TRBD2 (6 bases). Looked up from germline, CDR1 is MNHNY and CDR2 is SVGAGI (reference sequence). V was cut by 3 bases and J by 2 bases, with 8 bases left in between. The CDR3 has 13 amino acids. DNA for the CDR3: TGTGCCAGCAGTTATGGGAGGACCTACGAGCAGTACTTC. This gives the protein CASSYGRTYEQYF.

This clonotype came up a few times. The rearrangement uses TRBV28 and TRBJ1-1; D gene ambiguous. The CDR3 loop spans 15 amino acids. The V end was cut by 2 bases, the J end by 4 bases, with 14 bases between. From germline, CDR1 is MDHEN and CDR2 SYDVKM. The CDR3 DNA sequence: TGTGCCAGCAGTTTAGGTCGTCACCCGGGCACTGAAGCTTTCTTT. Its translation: CASSLGRHPGTEAFF. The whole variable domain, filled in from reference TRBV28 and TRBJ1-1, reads DVKVTQSSRYLVKRTGEKVFLECVQDMDHENMFWYRQDPGLGLRLIYFSYDVKMKEKGDIPEGYSVSREKKERFSLILESASTNQTSMYLCASSLGRHPGTEAFFGQGTRLTVV.

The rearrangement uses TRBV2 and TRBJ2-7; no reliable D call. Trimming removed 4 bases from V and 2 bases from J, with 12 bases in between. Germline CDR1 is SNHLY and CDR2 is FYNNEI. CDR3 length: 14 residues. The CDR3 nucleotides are TGTGCCAGCAGTGGGTTAGGGAAGCCCTACGAGCAGTACTTC. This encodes CASSGLGKPYEQYF.

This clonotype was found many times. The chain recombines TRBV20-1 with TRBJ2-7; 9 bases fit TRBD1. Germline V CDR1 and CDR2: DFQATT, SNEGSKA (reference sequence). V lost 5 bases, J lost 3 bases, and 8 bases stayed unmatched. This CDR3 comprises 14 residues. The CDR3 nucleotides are TGCAGTGCTGACTCCGGGACAGGGAGCTACGAGCAGTACTTC. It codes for CSADSGTGSYEQYF.

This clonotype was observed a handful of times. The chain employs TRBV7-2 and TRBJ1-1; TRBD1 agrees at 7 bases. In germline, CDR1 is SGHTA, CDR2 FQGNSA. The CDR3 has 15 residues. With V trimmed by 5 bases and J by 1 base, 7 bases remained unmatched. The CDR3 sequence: CASSLRQGGNTEAFF. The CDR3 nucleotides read TGTGCCAGCAGCCTAAGACAGGGAGGGAACACTGAAGCTTTCTTT.